The 22 T cell receptor beta chains given below trace back to one sample, sequenced in a study of T cell responses to AZD1222 COVID-19 vaccine. Using immunoSEQ multiplex PCR, the repertoire was profiled, and TCRdb retains in-frame clones only, with some absent. The sample consists of 70,000 to 95,000 clones, around 87% of them appearing once. Specimen: peripheral blood, collected on day 0 of MenACWY control vaccination. These receptors were taken from an adult in good health.

The gene calls are TRBV30 and TRBJ2-7, with 7 bases lining up with TRBD2. The CDR3 covers 14 residues. The germline V gene has CDR1 GTSNPN and CDR2 SVGIG (reference sequence). The CDR3 DNA is TGTGCGATATCCCCAGCGGGATCCCGCTACGAGCAGTACTTC. It yields the protein CAISPAGSRYEQYF.

The V call is TRBV6-5, the J call TRBJ2-3; D not certain. The CDR3 is 13 amino acids. The V end lost 7 bases, the J end lost 0 bases, and 8 bases lay between the germline ends. Germline V gene sequence: CDR1 MNHEY, CDR2 SVGAGI. The CDR3 loop reads CASTIPSTDTQYF. In DNA, the CDR3 is TGTGCCAGCACTATCCCCAGCACAGATACGCAGTATTTT.

The rearrangement links TRBV19 to TRBJ2-7; D perhaps matches TRBD2 (6 bases). Trimming removed 8 bases at V and 7 bases at J, with 18 bases between. Germline V gives CDR1 LNHDA, CDR2 SQIVND (reference sequence). The CDR3 has 13 residues. This chain's CDR3 is CASGLARLGEQYF. CDR3 DNA: TGTGCCAGTGGGCTAGCGCGTTTAGGGGAGCAGTACTTC.

This chain uses TRBV10-3 with TRBJ2-1; TRBD1 matches at 10 bases. With 11 bases clipped from V and 4 bases from J, the junction kept 8 bases outside the gene matches. Germline-derived CDR1 and CDR2 are ENHRY and SYGVKD. CDR3 length equals 14 residues. The chain's CDR3 is CAGGQGESYNEQFF. The CDR3 coding sequence is TGTGCCGGTGGACAGGGGGAATCATACAATGAGCAGTTCTTC.

V usage is TRBV10-1 and J usage is TRBJ1-4, with no clear D. CDR1 is WNHNN, CDR2 SYGVQD, per germline (reference sequence). The CDR3 totals 15 residues. Between the trimmed V and J ends, which lost 3 bases and 3 bases, there was a span of 11 bases. The CDR3 DNA follows: TGCGCCAGCAGTGAATGTGCTAACGCTAATGAAAAACTGTTTTTT. It translates to CASSECANANEKLFF.

The CDR3 loop is CASSYFGIGDYEQYF. The CDR3 region has the DNA TGTGCCAGCAGTTACTTCGGGATAGGGGATTACGAGCAGTACTTC. The V call is TRBV6-2 or TRBV6-3, the J call TRBJ2-7; the D call may be TRBD1 or TRBD2 (5 bases each). Germline CDR1 is MNHEY and CDR2 is SVGEGT. This CDR3 contains 15 residues. V was shortened by 1 base and J by 4 bases, with 14 bases between the two germline ends.

The V call is TRBV19, the J call TRBJ1-2; D is undetermined. CDR3 length equals 12 residues. CDR1 is LNHDA and CDR2 is SQIVND in the germline V gene (reference sequence). V lost 9 bases, J lost 4 bases, and 12 bases lay in between. The CDR3 region is CASLKRPYGYTF. DNA for the CDR3: TGTGCCAGCTTAAAACGGCCCTATGGCTACACCTTC. The full variable domain, with the rest looked up from reference TRBV19 and TRBJ1-2, is DGGITQSPKYLFRKEGQNVTLSCEQNLNHDAMYWYRQDPGQGLRLIYYSQIVNDFQKGDIAEGYSVSREKKESFPLTVTSAQKNPTAFYLCASLKRPYGYTFGSGTRLTVV.

This chain joins TRBV10-1 and TRBJ2-2, with D unresolved. Germline CDR1 and CDR2: WNHNN and SYGVQD (reference sequence). The CDR3 has 13 amino acids. Trimming removed 5 bases at V and 4 bases at J, with 8 bases between. The CDR3 coding sequence is TGCGCCAGCAGTCAGCAGACCACCGGGGAGCTGTTTTTT. Protein product: CASSQQTTGELFF.

The chain couples TRBV19 to TRBJ2-7, with D uncertain. The V gene lost 4 bases and the J gene lost 4 bases, with 17 bases spanning the gap. Germline loops: CDR1 LNHDA, CDR2 SQIVND (reference sequence). This CDR3 spans 15 amino acids. As DNA, the CDR3 is TGTGCCAGTAGTACAGGCTTATCATCCCTATACGAGCAGTACTTC. It specifies CASSTGLSSLYEQYF.

The V gene is TRBV3-1 (or the pseudogene TRBV3-2), the J gene TRBJ1-5, with a tentative D call TRBD1 (6 bases). The germline CDR1 and CDR2 sequences are LGHDT and YNNKEL (reference sequence). V was pared by 5 bases and J by 8 bases, with 16 bases between. The CDR3 covers 14 residues. Written as DNA, the CDR3 is TGTGCCAGCAGCGGGGGCGAGGGTGTGGAGCCCCAGCATTTT. It codes for CASSGGEGVEPQHF.

This rearrangement joins TRBV7-2 to TRBJ2-5; 13 bases match TRBD2. From germline, CDR1 is SGHTA and CDR2 FQGNSA. The CDR3 is 16 residues long. V dropped 5 bases and J dropped 5; count of bases not matched to a gene: 8. The CDR3 region has the DNA TGTGCCAGCAGCCCTCGGACTAGCGGGAGCGCGGAGACCCAGTACTTC. Protein product: CASSPRTSGSAETQYF.

The chain recombines TRBV19 with TRBJ2-2, with 8 bases matching TRBD1. The trim removed 6 bases at V and 6 bases at J, leaving 3 bases unmatched. The CDR3 is 13 residues long. Germline V gene data show CDR1 as LNHDA and CDR2 as SQIVND (reference sequence). CDR3 protein: CASRQGGAGELFF. CDR3 nucleotides: TGTGCCAGTAGACAGGGGGGAGCCGGGGAGCTGTTTTTT.

This chain uses TRBV19 with TRBJ1-5; 9 nucleotides match TRBD1. Germline CDR1 and CDR2: LNHDA and SQIVND (reference sequence). The V and J ends lost 4 bases and 3 bases, in that order; junction bases with no gene match: 4. The CDR3 contains 15 residues. CDR3 in amino acids: CASSRGTGFNQPQHF. For the CDR3, the DNA is TGTGCCAGTAGTAGGGGGACAGGGTTCAATCAGCCCCAGCATTTT.

In this sample, this clone turned up once. This chain uses TRBV30 with TRBJ1-2; D not certain. Trimming removed 8 bases at V and 4 bases at J, with 17 bases between. The CDR3 is 13 residues long. Germline-derived CDR1 and CDR2 are GTSNPN and SVGIG (reference sequence). The CDR3 loop is CAGWRSRGYGYTF. In DNA, the CDR3 is TGTGCCGGGTGGCGGTCTCGGGGCTATGGCTACACCTTC.

This chain connects TRBV12-3 or TRBV12-4 to TRBJ2-3; D remains unclear. V lost 6 bases, J lost 6 bases, and 10 bases lay in between. CDR3 length: 12 residues. CDR3 residues: CASSYNSDTQYF. In DNA, the CDR3 is TGTGCCAGCAGCTATAATAGTGATACGCAGTATTTT.

This rearrangement joins TRBV10-3 to TRBJ2-2; no clear D. This CDR3 has 15 amino acids. Trimming cost V 6 bases and J 0 bases, with 11 bases left between them. The germline V gene has CDR1 ENHRY and CDR2 SYGVKD. This CDR3 reads CAIRPQAANTGELFF. The CDR3 bases are TGTGCCATCAGGCCTCAGGCAGCGAACACCGGGGAGCTGTTTTTT.

The J gene is TRBJ1-3, the V gene TRBV7-2, with TRBD1 as a possible D gene (5 bases). Trimming pared 0 bases from V and 7 bases from J, leaving 16 bases between. This CDR3 has 16 amino acids. Germline V lookup: CDR1 SGHTA, CDR2 FQGNSA. The CDR3 coding sequence is TGTGCCAGCAGCTTAGCGTACCCAGGGAAAGGGAACACCATATATTTT. Protein product: CASSLAYPGKGNTIYF.

The V gene is TRBV11-2, the J gene TRBJ2-7; 12 bases agree with TRBD2. CDR3 length equals 17 residues. The germline V gene has CDR1 SGHAT and CDR2 FQNNGV. V dropped 6 bases and J dropped 6; count of bases not matched to a gene: 15. The CDR3 here is CASRTGLAGRRVSEQYF. For the CDR3, the DNA is TGTGCCAGCAGGACTGGACTAGCGGGACGTAGGGTCTCCGAGCAGTACTTC.

In this sample, this clone turned up once. The chain links TRBV7-9 to TRBJ1-2; possibly TRBD1 for D (5 bases). V lost 2 bases and J 3 bases, leaving 10 bases between the germline ends. The CDR3 length is 14 residues. Germline CDR1 SEHNR, CDR2 FQNEAQ (reference sequence). The CDR3 bases are TGTGCCAGCAGCTTATCAGGGAGCGACTATGGCTACACCTTC. The encoded protein is CASSLSGSDYGYTF. Looking up the rest from reference TRBV7-9 and TRBJ1-2 gives the full variable domain: DTGVSQNPRHKITKRGQNVTFRCDPISEHNRLYWYRQTLGQGPEFLTYFQNEAQLEKSRLLSDRFSAERPKGSFSTLEIQRTEQGDSAMYLCASSLSGSDYGYTFGSGTRLTVV.

The chain uses TRBV14 and TRBJ2-1, with 10 bases matching TRBD2. The V gene end was trimmed by 2 bases and the J gene end by 10 bases; junction bases not matched to a gene: 14. In germline, CDR1 is SGHDN, CDR2 FVKESK. CDR3 size: 17 residues. CDR3 DNA sequence: TGTGCCAGCAGCCAACGAAATCCAGCGGGAGGGATATGGGAGCAGTTCTTC. Protein sequence: CASSQRNPAGGIWEQFF.

The chain has TRBV27 and TRBJ2-7; 10 nucleotides align to TRBD1. Trimming cost V 8 bases and J 5 bases; bases outside gene matches: 6. Germline CDR1 is MNHEY and CDR2 is SMNVEV (reference sequence). There are 13 residues in the CDR3. The CDR3 sequence: CASGGQGIHEQYF. Written as DNA, the CDR3 is TGTGCCAGCGGGGGACAGGGGATCCACGAGCAGTACTTC.

This clone turned up a few times. The chain employs TRBV27 and TRBJ2-7; 9 bases align to TRBD2. This CDR3 contains 14 residues. V shed 3 bases, J shed 0 bases, and the junction held 0 bases outside the gene matches. Germline-derived CDR1 and CDR2 are MNHEY and SMNVEV (reference sequence). The CDR3 DNA reads as TGTGCCAGCAGTTTTAGCGGGAGCTCCTACGAGCAGTACTTC. This sequence encodes CASSFSGSSYEQYF.